The clone carrying this T cell receptor beta chain appeared many times. This record comes from a study of blood T cell repertoires in COVID-19. Study-wide background: PBMCs, B-cell-depleted T cells, or T cells were the source of the cDNA or gDNA that made up the material.

CDR3 length: 14 amino acids. Germline trimming cut 8 bases from V and 7 bases from J; bases unmatched to any gene: 10. Germline V CDR1 and CDR2: MNHEY, SMNVEV (reference sequence). Some clones are missing from TCRdb's copy, which holds only in-frame ones; the method was immunoSEQ multiplex PCR. The profile covers 55,000 to 80,000 clones, with roughly 87% appearing a single time and roughly 28% taken by the ten largest. Sequencing was done on a sample of peripheral blood. The chain links TRBV27 to TRBJ1-2, with 10 bases that match TRBD1. The sequence came from a man in his fifties with acute or convalescent COVID-19. CDR3 in amino acids: CASGLGTGVLGYTF. The DNA of the CDR3 is TGTGCCAGCGGACTTGGGACAGGGGTACTTGGCTACACCTTC.